The source of this T cell receptor (beta chain) is a study of cytomegalovirus exposure and HLA in healthy donors. Study-wide results and caveats: Association of a missense DCLRE1C variant with TCR beta V- and J-gene trimming was reported in a later analysis. Most TCR sequences were uncommon, yet certain public TCRs appeared in many donors. When the data were analyzed later, several of the most significant clusters appeared to be linked to common viral pathogens.

Germline CDR1 is SNHLY and CDR2 is FYNNEI. Trimming left V 7 bases short and J 4 bases short, with 8 bases between. The CDR3 runs 11 residues. Researchers ran the PCR with 60 Vbeta and 13 Jbeta primers. Libraries were prepared by immunoSEQ multiplex PCR; TCRdb keeps only in-frame clonotypes and omits some of them. The sample holds 150,000 or so clones, roughly 85% seen once. This clone was counted a single time. As yet, its antigen is unknown. The sequence was collected from a woman aged 45-65 years in good health and CMV-seropositive. The source material was PBMCs. The rearrangement joins TRBV2 to TRBJ2-7; tentative D call: TRBD1 (5 bases). The CDR3 sequence is CASNKGYEQYF. The CDR3 DNA sequence: TGTGCCAGCAACAAGGGGTACGAGCAGTACTTC.